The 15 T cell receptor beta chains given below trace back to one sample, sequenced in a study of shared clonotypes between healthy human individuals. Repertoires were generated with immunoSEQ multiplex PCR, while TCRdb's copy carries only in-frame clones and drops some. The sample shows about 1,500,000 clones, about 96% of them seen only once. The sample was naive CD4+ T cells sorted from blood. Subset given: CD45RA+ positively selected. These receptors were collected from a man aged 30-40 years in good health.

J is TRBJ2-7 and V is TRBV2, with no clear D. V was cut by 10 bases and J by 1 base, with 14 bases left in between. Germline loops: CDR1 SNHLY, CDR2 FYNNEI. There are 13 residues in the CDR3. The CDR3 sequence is CATHLVGSYEQYF. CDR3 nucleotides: TGTGCCACCCACCTGGTTGGGTCCTACGAGCAGTACTTC.

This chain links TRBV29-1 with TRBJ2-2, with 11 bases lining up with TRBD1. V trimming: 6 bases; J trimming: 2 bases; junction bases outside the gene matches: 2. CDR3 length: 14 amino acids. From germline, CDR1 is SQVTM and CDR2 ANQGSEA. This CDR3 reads CSVGTGGNTGELFF. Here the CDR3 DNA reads TGCAGCGTAGGGACAGGGGGTAACACCGGGGAGCTGTTTTTT.

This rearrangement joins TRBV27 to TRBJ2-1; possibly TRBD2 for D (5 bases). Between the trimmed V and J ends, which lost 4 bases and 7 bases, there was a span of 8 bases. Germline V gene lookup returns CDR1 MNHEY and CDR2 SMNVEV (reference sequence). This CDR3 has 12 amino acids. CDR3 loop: CASSSSGNEQFF. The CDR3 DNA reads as TGTGCCAGCAGTTCGTCGGGGAATGAGCAGTTCTTC.

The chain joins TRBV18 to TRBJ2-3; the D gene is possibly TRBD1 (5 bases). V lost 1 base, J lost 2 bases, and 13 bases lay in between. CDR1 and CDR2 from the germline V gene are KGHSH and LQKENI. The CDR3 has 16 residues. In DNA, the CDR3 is TGTGCCAGCTCACCACGTGGCGACAGTAACACAGATACGCAGTATTTT. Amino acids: CASSPRGDSNTDTQYF.

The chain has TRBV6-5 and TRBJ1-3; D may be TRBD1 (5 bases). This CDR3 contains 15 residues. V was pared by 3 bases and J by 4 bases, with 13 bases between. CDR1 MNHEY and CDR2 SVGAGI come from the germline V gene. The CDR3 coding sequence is TGTGCCAGCAGTTATAGTCGGACAATGGGAAACACCATATATTTT. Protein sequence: CASSYSRTMGNTIYF.

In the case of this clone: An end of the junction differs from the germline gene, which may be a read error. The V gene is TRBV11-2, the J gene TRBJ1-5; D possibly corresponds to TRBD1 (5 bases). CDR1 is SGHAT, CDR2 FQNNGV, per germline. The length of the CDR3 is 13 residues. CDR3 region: CASRLGGNQPQHF. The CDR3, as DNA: TGTGCCAGCAGGTTAGGGGGCAATCAGCCCCAGCATTTT.

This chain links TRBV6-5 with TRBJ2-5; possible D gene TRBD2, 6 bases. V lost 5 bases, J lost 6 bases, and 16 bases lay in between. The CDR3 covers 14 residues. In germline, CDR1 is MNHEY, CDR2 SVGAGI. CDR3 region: CASSNTGVGKTQYF. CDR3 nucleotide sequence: TGTGCCAGCAGTAACACGGGAGTGGGGAAGACCCAGTACTTC.

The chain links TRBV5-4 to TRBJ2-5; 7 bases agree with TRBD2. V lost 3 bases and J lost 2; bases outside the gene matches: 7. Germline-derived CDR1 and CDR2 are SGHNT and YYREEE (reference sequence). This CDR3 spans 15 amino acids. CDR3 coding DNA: TGTGCCAGCAGCTCACCTAGCGGAGTTCAAGAGACCCAGTACTTC. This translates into CASSSPSGVQETQYF.

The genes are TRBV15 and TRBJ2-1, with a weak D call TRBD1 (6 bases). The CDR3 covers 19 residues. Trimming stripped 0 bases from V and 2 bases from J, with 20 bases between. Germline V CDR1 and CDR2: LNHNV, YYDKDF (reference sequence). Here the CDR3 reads CATSRDPGQGAVPYNEQFF. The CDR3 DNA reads TGTGCCACCAGCAGAGACCCGGGACAAGGGGCAGTCCCCTACAATGAGCAGTTCTTC.

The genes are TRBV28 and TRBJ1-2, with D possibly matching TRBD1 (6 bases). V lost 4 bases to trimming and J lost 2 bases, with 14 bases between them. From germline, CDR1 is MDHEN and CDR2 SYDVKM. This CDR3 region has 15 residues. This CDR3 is CASSSPPRGNYGYTF. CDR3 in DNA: TGTGCCAGCAGTTCCCCCCCCAGGGGAAACTATGGCTACACCTTC.

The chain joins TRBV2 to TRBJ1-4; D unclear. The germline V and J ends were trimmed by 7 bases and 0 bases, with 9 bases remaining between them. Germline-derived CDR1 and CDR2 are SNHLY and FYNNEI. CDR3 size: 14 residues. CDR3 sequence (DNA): TGTGCCAGCAAGACGGATGCAACTAATGAAAAACTGTTTTTT. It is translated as CASKTDATNEKLFF.

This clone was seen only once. For the CDR3, the DNA is TGCAGCGTCGGATGGACAGGGAGCTCCTACAATGAGCAGTTCTTC. Translating it yields CSVGWTGSSYNEQFF. The chain has TRBV29-1 and TRBJ2-1; 8 nucleotides agree with TRBD1. Germline V CDR1 and CDR2: SQVTM, ANQGSEA. Trimming cost V 6 bases and J 0 bases; bases outside gene matches: 7. The CDR3 has 15 residues.

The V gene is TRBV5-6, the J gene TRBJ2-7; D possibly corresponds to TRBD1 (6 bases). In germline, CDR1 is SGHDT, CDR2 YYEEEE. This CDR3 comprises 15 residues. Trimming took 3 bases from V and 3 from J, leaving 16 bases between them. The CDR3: CASSSRQAFRYEQYF. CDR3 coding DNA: TGTGCCAGCAGCTCCAGACAGGCGTTCCGCTACGAGCAGTACTTC.

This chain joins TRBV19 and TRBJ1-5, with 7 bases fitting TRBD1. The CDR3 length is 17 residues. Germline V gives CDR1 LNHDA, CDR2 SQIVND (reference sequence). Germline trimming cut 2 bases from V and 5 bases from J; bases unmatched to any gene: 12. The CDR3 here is CASSIWVGGGNDQPQHF. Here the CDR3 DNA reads TGTGCCAGTAGTATATGGGTTGGAGGGGGCAACGATCAGCCCCAGCATTTT.

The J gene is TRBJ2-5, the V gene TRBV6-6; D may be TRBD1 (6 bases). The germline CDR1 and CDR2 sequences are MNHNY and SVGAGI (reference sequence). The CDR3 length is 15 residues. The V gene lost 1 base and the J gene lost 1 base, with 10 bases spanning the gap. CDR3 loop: CASSYLKQGQETQYF. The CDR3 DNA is TGTGCCAGCAGTTACTTAAAACAGGGCCAAGAGACCCAGTACTTC.